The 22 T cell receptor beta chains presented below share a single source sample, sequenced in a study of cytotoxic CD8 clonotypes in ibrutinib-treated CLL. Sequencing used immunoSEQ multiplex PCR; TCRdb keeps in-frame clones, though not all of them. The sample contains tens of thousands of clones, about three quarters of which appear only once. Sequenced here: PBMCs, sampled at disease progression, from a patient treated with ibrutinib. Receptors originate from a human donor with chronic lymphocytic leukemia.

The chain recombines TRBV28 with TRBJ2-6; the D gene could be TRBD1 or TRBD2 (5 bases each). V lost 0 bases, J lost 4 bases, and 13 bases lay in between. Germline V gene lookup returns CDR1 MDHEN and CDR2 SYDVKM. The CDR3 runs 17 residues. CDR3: CASSLWGRSSGANVLTF. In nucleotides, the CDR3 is TGTGCCAGCAGTTTATGGGGACGGTCGTCCGGGGCCAACGTCCTGACTTTC.

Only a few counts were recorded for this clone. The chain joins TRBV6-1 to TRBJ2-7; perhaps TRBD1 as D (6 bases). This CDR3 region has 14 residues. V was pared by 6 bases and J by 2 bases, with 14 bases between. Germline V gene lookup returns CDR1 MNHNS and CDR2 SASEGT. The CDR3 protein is CASSLGYRAYEQYF. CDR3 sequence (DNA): TGTGCCAGCAGCCTCGGCTACAGGGCCTACGAGCAGTACTTC.

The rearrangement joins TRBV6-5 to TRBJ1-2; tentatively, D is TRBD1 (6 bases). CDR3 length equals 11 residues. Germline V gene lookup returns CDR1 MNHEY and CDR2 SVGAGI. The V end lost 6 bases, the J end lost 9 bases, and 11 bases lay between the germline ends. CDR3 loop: CASRSRGRYTF. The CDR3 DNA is TGTGCCAGCAGATCCAGGGGACGCTACACCTTC.

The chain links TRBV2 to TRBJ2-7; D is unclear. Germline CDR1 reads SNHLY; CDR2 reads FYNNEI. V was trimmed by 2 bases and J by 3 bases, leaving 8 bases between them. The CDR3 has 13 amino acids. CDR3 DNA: TGTGCCAGCAGTGAACTAGAGGTCTACGAGCAGTACTTC. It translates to CASSELEVYEQYF.

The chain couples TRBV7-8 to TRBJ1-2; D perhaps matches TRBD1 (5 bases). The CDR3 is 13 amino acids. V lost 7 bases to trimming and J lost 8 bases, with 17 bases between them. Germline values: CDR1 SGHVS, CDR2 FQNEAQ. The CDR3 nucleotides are TGTGCCAGCACGTTTGGCAGGGAAGGCGGCTACACCTTC. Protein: CASTFGREGGYTF.

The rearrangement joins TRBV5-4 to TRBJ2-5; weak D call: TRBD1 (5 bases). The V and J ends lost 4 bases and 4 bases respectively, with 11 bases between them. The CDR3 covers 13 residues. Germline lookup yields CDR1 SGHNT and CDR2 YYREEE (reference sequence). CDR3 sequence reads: CASSVQGSETQYF. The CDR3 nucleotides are TGTGCCAGCAGCGTGCAGGGTTCAGAGACCCAGTACTTC.

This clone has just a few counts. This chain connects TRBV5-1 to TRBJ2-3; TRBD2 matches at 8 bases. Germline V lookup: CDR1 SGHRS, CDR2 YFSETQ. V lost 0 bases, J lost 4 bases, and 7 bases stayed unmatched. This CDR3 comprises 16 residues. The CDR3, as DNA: TGCGCCAGCAGCTTGGACCCGGGAGGGCCGGCAGATACGCAGTATTTT. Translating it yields CASSLDPGGPADTQYF. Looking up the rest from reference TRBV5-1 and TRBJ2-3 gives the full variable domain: KAGVTQTPRYLIKTRGQQVTLSCSPISGHRSVSWYQQTPGQGLQFLFEYFSETQRNKGNFPGRFSGRQFSNSRSEMNVSTLELGDSALYLCASSLDPGGPADTQYFGPGTRLTVL.

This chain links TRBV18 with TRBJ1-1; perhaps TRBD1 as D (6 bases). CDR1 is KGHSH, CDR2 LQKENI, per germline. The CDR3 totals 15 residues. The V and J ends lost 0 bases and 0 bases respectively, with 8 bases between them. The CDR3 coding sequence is TGTGCCAGCTCACCACCGGCAGGGGTGAACACTGAAGCTTTCTTT. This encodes CASSPPAGVNTEAFF.

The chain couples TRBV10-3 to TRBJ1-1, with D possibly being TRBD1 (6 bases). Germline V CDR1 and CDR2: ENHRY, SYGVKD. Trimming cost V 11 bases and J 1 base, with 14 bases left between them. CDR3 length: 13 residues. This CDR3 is CAVSGAQNTEAFF. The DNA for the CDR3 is TGTGCCGTATCAGGGGCCCAGAACACTGAAGCTTTCTTT.

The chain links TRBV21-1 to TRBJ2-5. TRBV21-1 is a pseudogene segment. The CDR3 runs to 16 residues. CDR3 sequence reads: CASSTLSFGCKETQYF. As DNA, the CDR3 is TGTGCCAGCAGCACCCTCTCCTTTGGGTGCAAAGAGACCCAGTACTTC.

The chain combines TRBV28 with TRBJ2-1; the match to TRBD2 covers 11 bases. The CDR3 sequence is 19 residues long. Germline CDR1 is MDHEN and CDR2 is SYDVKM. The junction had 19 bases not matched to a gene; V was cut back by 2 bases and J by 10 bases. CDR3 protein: CASSLVLAGGRWGYGEQFF. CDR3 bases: TGTGCCAGCAGTTTAGTGCTAGCGGGAGGTCGGTGGGGGTACGGGGAGCAGTTCTTC.

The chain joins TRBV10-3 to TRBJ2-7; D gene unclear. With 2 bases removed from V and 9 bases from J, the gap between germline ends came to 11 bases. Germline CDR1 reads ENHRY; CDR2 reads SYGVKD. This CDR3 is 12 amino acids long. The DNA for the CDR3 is TGTGCCATCAGTGAGAGGGCTGACGGGCAGTACTTC. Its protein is CAISERADGQYF.

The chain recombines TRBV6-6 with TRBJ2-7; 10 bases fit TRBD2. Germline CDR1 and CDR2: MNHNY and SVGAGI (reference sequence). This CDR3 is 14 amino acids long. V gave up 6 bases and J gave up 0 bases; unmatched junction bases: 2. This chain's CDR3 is CASSRTSGSYEQYF. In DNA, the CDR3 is TGTGCCAGCAGCCGGACTAGCGGCTCCTACGAGCAGTACTTC.

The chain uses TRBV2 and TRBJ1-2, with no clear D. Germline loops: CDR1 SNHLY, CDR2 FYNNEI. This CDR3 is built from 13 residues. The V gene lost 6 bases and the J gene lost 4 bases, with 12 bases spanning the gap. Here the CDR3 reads CASRADLAYGYTF. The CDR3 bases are TGTGCCAGCAGGGCAGATCTGGCCTATGGCTACACCTTC. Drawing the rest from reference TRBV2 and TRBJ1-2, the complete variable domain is EPEVTQTPSHQVTQMGQEVILRCVPISNHLYFYWYRQILGQKVEFLVSFYNNEISEKSEIFDDQFSVERPDGSNFTLKIRSTKLEDSAMYFCASRADLAYGYTFGSGTRLTVV.

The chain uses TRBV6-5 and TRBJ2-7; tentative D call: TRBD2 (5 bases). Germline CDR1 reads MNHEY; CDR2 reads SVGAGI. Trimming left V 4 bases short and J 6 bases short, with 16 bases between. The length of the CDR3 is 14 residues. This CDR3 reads CASSSGNGPLEQYF. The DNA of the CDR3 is TGTGCCAGCAGTTCCGGGAACGGTCCACTCGAGCAGTACTTC.

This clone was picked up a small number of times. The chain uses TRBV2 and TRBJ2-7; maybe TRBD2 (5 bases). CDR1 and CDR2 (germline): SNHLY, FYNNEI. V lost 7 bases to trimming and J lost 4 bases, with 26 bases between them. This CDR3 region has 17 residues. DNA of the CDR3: TGTGCCAGCATCCACCCGGGGTTGGCGGGCCCTCGGTACGAGCAGTACTTC. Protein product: CASIHPGLAGPRYEQYF.

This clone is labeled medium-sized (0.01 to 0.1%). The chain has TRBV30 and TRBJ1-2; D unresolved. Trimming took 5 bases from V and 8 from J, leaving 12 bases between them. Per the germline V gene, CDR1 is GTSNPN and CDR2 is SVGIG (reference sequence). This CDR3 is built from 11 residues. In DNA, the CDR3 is TGTGCCTGGGATTATGCTCGGGGCTACACCTTC. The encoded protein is CAWDYARGYTF. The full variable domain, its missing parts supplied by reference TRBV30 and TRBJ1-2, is SQTIHQWPATLVQPVGSPLSLECTVEGTSNPNLYWYRQAAGRGLQLLFYSVGIGQISSEVPQNLSASRPQDRQFILSSKKLLLSDSGFYLCAWDYARGYTFGSGTRLTVV.

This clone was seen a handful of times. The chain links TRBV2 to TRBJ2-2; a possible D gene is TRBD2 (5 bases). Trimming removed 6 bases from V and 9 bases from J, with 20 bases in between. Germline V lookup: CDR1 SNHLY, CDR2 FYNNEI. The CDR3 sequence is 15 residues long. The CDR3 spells CASRSGPHTLRELFF. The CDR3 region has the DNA TGTGCCAGCAGAAGCGGACCGCACACACTAAGGGAGCTGTTTTTT.

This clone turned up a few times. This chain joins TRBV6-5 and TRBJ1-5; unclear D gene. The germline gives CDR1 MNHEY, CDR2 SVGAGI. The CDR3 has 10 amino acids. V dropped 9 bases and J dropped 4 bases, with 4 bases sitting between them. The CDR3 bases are TGTGCCAGTTCAAATCAGCCCCAGCATTTT. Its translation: CASSNQPQHF.

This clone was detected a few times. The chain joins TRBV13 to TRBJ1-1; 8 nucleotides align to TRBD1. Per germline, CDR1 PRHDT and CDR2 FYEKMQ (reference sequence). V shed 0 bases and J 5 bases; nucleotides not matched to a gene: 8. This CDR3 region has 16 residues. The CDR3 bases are TGTGCCAGCAGCTTAGGCCTGGGGACAGGTACGACTGAAGCTTTCTTT. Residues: CASSLGLGTGTTEAFF.

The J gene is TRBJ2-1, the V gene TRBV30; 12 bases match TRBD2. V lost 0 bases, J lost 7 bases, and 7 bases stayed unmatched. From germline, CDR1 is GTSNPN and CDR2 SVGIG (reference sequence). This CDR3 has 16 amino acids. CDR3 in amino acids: CAWSVSRTSGANEQFF. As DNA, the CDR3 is TGTGCCTGGAGTGTATCGAGGACTAGCGGGGCTAATGAGCAGTTCTTC.

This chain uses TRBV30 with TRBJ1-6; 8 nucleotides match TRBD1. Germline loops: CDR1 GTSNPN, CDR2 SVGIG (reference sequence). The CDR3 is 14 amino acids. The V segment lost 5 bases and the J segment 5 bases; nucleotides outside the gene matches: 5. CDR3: CAWDRGKDNSPLHF. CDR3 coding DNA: TGTGCCTGGGACAGGGGCAAGGATAATTCACCCCTCCACTTT.